Following are 25 T cell receptor beta chains from one sample sequenced in a study of T cells after yellow fever vaccination. One entry per CDR3 protein, called by TCRdb with MiXCR from the 5' RACE reads. Of 240,000 or so distinct CDR3 sequences listed, about 7% are singletons. The input for sequencing was CD4+ T cells sorted from PBMCs, taken 15 days after the yellow fever booster vaccination. The receptors come from a man aged 30-40 years who received the YFV17D yellow fever vaccine.

The chain combines TRBV20-1 with TRBJ2-1; TRBD2 matches 8 bases. With V trimmed by 5 bases and J by 8 bases, 11 bases remained unmatched. Germline-derived CDR1 and CDR2 are DFQATT and SNEGSKA (reference sequence). The CDR3 loop spans 14 amino acids. The CDR3 reads CSAPRSGKGDEQFF. The CDR3, as DNA: TGCAGTGCTCCCCGTAGCGGGAAGGGGGATGAGCAGTTCTTC.

The CDR3, as DNA: TGTGCCAGCAGTCACATGTTAGCCGAGGGGGAGACCCAGTACTTC. Translation: CASSHMLAEGETQYF. The chain couples TRBV6-5 to TRBJ2-5; D may match TRBD1 or TRBD2 (5 bases each). The V gene's germline CDR1 is MNHEY and CDR2 SVGAGI. With 5 bases removed from V and 5 bases from J, the gap between germline ends came to 18 bases. The CDR3 spans 15 residues.

This clonotype was seen many times. Here the CDR3 DNA reads TGTGCCAGCAGCACAGGGGGCAATCAGCCCCAGCATTTT. Translation gives CASSTGGNQPQHF. This rearrangement joins TRBV12-3 or TRBV12-4 to TRBJ1-5; TRBD1 matches 7 bases. Losses at the gene ends were 6 bases for V and 2 bases for J; bases not matched to a gene: 1. The CDR3 totals 13 residues.

This clonotype was seen only a few times. This chain links TRBV7-2 with TRBJ2-2, with a possible D match to TRBD1 (5 bases). The germline V gene has CDR1 SGHTA and CDR2 FQGNSA. This CDR3 comprises 15 residues. V was pared by 4 bases and J by 6 bases, with 15 bases between. The CDR3 bases are TGTGCCAGCAGCTCCCAGGGCATGGTTTCCGGGGAGCTGTTTTTT. Translated: CASSSQGMVSGELFF.

This clonotype occurred many times. The chain combines TRBV6-5 with TRBJ2-7; 14 bases align to TRBD2. Germline V CDR1 and CDR2: MNHEY, SVGAGI. CDR3 length: 17 residues. J lost 4 bases, V lost 2 bases, and 7 bases had no gene match. In DNA form, the CDR3 reads TGTGCCAGCAGTTACGCGGCCGGGACTAGCGGGAGTTACGAGCAGTACTTC. This translates into CASSYAAGTSGSYEQYF.

This clonotype was seen repeatedly, ten times or more. The J gene is TRBJ2-3, the V gene TRBV7-2; 11 nucleotides match TRBD2. This CDR3 contains 17 residues. V shed 2 bases, J shed 5 bases, and the junction held 9 bases outside the gene matches. CDR1 and CDR2 (germline): SGHTA, FQGNSA. This CDR3 is CASSLQTLAGVKDTQYF. The CDR3, as DNA: TGTGCCAGCAGCTTACAGACACTAGCGGGAGTGAAAGATACGCAGTATTTT.

This clonotype occurred a few times. The V call is TRBV12-3 or TRBV12-4, the J call TRBJ2-1; 12 bases agree with TRBD2. J lost 9 bases, V lost 3 bases, and 9 bases had no gene match. This CDR3 spans 16 amino acids. CDR3 loop: CASSFVRLAGDGEQFF. CDR3 bases: TGTGCCAGCAGTTTCGTCCGACTAGCGGGAGACGGTGAGCAGTTCTTC.

This clonotype was found many times. The chain couples TRBV5-1 to TRBJ1-5; 11 bases are a match to TRBD1. Germline values: CDR1 SGHRS, CDR2 YFSETQ. Trimming cost V 4 bases and J 4 bases; bases outside gene matches: 7. This CDR3 is built from 16 residues. CDR3 bases: TGCGCCAGCAGCCCCGGGACAGGGGGAGGGAATCAGCCCCAGCATTTT. Translated: CASSPGTGGGNQPQHF.

The CDR3 sequence is CASSLGRRVNIQYF. The CDR3 DNA follows: TGTGCCAGCAGCTTAGGGCGCAGGGTAAACATTCAGTACTTC. The genes are TRBV7-9 and TRBJ2-4; perhaps TRBD1 as D (5 bases). There are 14 residues in the CDR3. V lost 1 base and J 6 bases, leaving 10 bases between the germline ends. Germline loops: CDR1 SEHNR, CDR2 FQNEAQ (reference sequence).

Only a few counts were recorded for this clonotype. V usage is TRBV20-1 and J usage is TRBJ2-7; TRBD1 matches 10 bases. V shed 1 base, J shed 5 bases, and the junction held 2 bases outside the gene matches. The CDR3 contains 13 residues. Germline CDR1 DFQATT, CDR2 SNEGSKA (reference sequence). CDR3 sequence: CSARAGTGDEQYF. The CDR3 nucleotides read TGCAGTGCTAGAGCCGGGACAGGGGACGAGCAGTACTTC.

There are many counts of this clonotype. CDR3 bases: TGTGCCAGCAGTCCCCAACTTCTTGTAGCGACCCAGTACTTC. As protein: CASSPQLLVATQYF. The V gene is TRBV28, the J gene TRBJ2-5, with D unresolved. V lost 5 bases and J lost 7, with 17 bases in between. The germline V gene encodes CDR1 MDHEN and CDR2 SYDVKM. CDR3 length: 14 amino acids. Supplemented by reference TRBV28 and TRBJ2-5, the full variable domain reads DVKVTQSSRYLVKRTGEKVFLECVQDMDHENMFWYRQDPGLGLRLIYFSYDVKMKEKGDIPEGYSVSREKKERFSLILESASTNQTSMYLCASSPQLLVATQYFGPGTRLLVL.

This clonotype was counted a few times. The chain joins TRBV6-5 to TRBJ2-5; D gene ambiguous. CDR1 MNHEY and CDR2 SVGAGI come from the germline V gene. CDR3 length: 13 residues. The ends were cut back, 2 bases at V and 3 bases at J, with 7 bases in the middle. The CDR3 spells CASSYARKETQYF. The CDR3 nucleotides read TGTGCCAGCAGTTACGCTAGAAAAGAGACCCAGTACTTC.

Regarding this clonotype: One junction end does not reproduce the germline sequence, and a read error may be involved. The chain is built from TRBV5-6 and TRBJ2-7; D possibly corresponds to TRBD1 (5 bases). This CDR3 comprises 14 residues. Germline-derived CDR1 and CDR2 are SGHDT and YYEEEE. The CDR3 coding sequence is TGTGCCAGCAGATTGGGGCTAGGAGCAAGCGAGCAGTACTTC. This translates into CASRLGLGASEQYF.

This clonotype was counted between two and nine times. The rearrangement joins TRBV5-6 to TRBJ2-5; 10 nucleotides agree with TRBD2. CDR3 length: 20 amino acids. CDR1 is SGHDT, CDR2 YYEEEE, per germline. V gave up 0 bases and J gave up 0 bases; unmatched junction bases: 14. In DNA form, the CDR3 reads TGTGCCAGCAGCTTGGCGCCCACTAGCGGGAAACACGCTAACCAAGAGACCCAGTACTTC. This sequence encodes CASSLAPTSGKHANQETQYF.

This clonotype was seen ten or more times. The J gene is TRBJ2-7, the V gene TRBV20-1; 7 nucleotides match TRBD2. V dropped 0 bases and J dropped 3; count of bases not matched to a gene: 20. Per the germline V gene, CDR1 is DFQATT and CDR2 is SNEGSKA (reference sequence). The length of the CDR3 is 19 residues. CDR3: CSARDFGRTGGSANYEQYF. The CDR3 DNA reads TGCAGTGCTAGAGATTTTGGACGGACTGGCGGGAGTGCGAACTACGAGCAGTACTTC.

This clonotype was detected only a few times. This sequence joins TRBV10-3 and TRBJ2-7; D may be TRBD1 (6 bases). V lost 2 bases, J lost 7 bases, and 15 bases lay in between. There are 14 residues in the CDR3. In germline, CDR1 is ENHRY, CDR2 SYGVKD. The CDR3 reads CAISEMGRGREQYF. For the CDR3, the DNA is TGTGCCATCAGTGAGATGGGCAGGGGACGAGAGCAGTACTTC.

This clonotype came up a few times. This CDR3 is CASSTPGSDTQYF. CDR3 DNA sequence: TGTGCCAGCAGTACCCCAGGGTCAGATACGCAGTATTTT. The V call is TRBV6-1, the J call TRBJ2-3; a possible D gene is TRBD1 (5 bases). Germline V gene data show CDR1 as MNHNS and CDR2 as SASEGT. The CDR3 spans 13 residues. V was shortened by 5 bases and J by 4 bases, with 10 bases between the two germline ends.

This clonotype was seen more than once but under ten times. This chain joins TRBV7-9 and TRBJ1-1, with 7 nucleotides matching TRBD1. Per germline, CDR1 SEHNR and CDR2 FQNEAQ (reference sequence). The ends lost 3 bases at V and 4 bases at J; junction bases unmatched: 5. The CDR3 has 14 amino acids. This CDR3 reads CASSFQQGGTEAFF. In DNA, the CDR3 is TGTGCCAGCAGCTTTCAGCAGGGGGGCACTGAAGCTTTCTTT.

This clonotype has a handful of counts. The J gene is TRBJ2-7, the V gene TRBV18; D is undetermined. The V end lost 0 bases, the J end lost 4 bases, and 10 bases lay between the germline ends. Germline assignment: CDR1 KGHSH and CDR2 LQKENI. The CDR3 length is 14 residues. This CDR3 is CASSPPGSRYEQYF. The CDR3, as DNA: TGTGCCAGCTCACCACCGGGCAGTCGGTACGAGCAGTACTTC.

The chain uses TRBV5-1 and TRBJ1-1, with D hard to call. V was cut by 4 bases and J by 3 bases, with 19 bases left in between. Germline-derived CDR1 and CDR2 are SGHRS and YFSETQ. The CDR3 totals 16 residues. The CDR3 sequence is CASSPRESVGDTEAFF. CDR3 nucleotides: TGCGCCAGCAGCCCTCGGGAGAGCGTGGGCGACACTGAAGCTTTCTTT.

The chain recombines TRBV29-1 with TRBJ1-1; possibly TRBD1 for D (5 bases). The V end was cut by 3 bases, the J end by 6 bases, with 11 bases between. The CDR3 runs to 12 residues. Looked up from germline, CDR1 is SQVTM and CDR2 is ANQGSEA. The CDR3 loop is CSVESGLPEAFF. CDR3 nucleotide sequence: TGCAGCGTTGAGTCAGGGCTTCCTGAAGCTTTCTTT.

V and J are TRBV7-7 and TRBJ2-7, with TRBD2 matching 11 bases. The length of the CDR3 is 14 residues. V dropped 4 bases and J dropped 6; count of bases not matched to a gene: 5. Per germline, CDR1 SSHAT and CDR2 FNYEAQ (reference sequence). The CDR3: CASSSGTSGGEQYF. CDR3 DNA sequence: TGTGCCAGCAGCTCTGGGACTAGCGGCGGCGAGCAGTACTTC.

This sequence joins TRBV20-1 and TRBJ2-7, with TRBD1 identical over 7 bases. CDR1 is DFQATT and CDR2 is SNEGSKA in the germline V gene (reference sequence). After removal of 5 bases from V and 3 bases from J, the junction contained 4 bases not matched to a gene. The CDR3 is 12 amino acids. CDR3 loop: CSADREGYEQYF. The CDR3 coding sequence is TGCAGTGCTGACAGGGAAGGCTACGAGCAGTACTTC.

This clonotype has ten or more counts. This sequence joins TRBV3-1 and TRBJ2-5; 11 nucleotides line up with TRBD2. With 4 bases clipped from V and 4 bases from J, the junction kept 5 bases outside the gene matches. CDR1 and CDR2 (germline): LGHDT, YNNKEL (reference sequence). The CDR3 contains 15 residues. The CDR3 region has the DNA TGTGCCAGCAGCCCCCTGGGACTAGCGGTAGAGACCCAGTACTTC. Translation: CASSPLGLAVETQYF.

In its sample, this clonotype was seen many times. The chain couples TRBV7-2 to TRBJ2-1, with TRBD2 as a possible D gene (5 bases). The germline V gene encodes CDR1 SGHTA and CDR2 FQGNSA. The CDR3 extends over 15 amino acids. Trimming pared 2 bases from V and 4 bases from J, leaving 12 bases between. CDR3 nucleotides: TGTGCCAGCAGCTTAACGGGAACCGGGTACAATGAGCAGTTCTTC. It codes for CASSLTGTGYNEQFF.